The source of this T cell receptor (beta chain) is a study of chemoradiotherapy in HPV16-positive cancers. General study findings and limits: Candidate HPV-specific clones and E7-related TCR motifs grew in tumor during treatment.

On this clone: Its specificity is unknown.

Profiled with immunoSEQ multiplex PCR; TCRdb holds only in-frame clones, not every one. The repertoire includes about 17,000 clones, more than 90% of them detected once, and 13% to 15% sits in the top ten. This clonotype was obtained from a human donor with HPV-associated anogenital cancer. The sample here was blood, taken from a patient who underwent chemoradiotherapy.

The CDR3 here is CASSGSTGRGGETQYF. CDR3 in DNA: TGTGCCAGCAGCGGCTCGACCGGCAGGGGGGGGGAGACCCAGTACTTC. The chain carries TRBV11-2 and TRBJ2-5; D possibly matches TRBD1 or TRBD2 (7 bases each). The germline V gene has CDR1 SGHAT and CDR2 FQNNGV. Trimming left V 5 bases short and J 5 bases short, with 21 bases between. The length of the CDR3 is 16 residues.